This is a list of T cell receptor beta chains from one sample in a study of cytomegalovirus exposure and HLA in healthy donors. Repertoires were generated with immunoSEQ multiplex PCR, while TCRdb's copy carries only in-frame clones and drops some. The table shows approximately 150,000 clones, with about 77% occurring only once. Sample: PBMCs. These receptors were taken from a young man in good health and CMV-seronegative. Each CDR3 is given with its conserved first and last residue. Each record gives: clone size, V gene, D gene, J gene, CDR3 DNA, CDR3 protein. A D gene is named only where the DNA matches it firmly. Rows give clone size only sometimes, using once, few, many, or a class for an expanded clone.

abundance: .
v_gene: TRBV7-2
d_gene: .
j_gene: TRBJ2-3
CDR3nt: TGTGCCAGCAGCAGGAAGGTCGCGGTGGATACGCAGTATTTT
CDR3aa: CASSRKVAVDTQYF

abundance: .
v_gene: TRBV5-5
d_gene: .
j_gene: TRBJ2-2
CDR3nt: TGTGCCAGCAGCTTGGGGACTCCGAACACCGGGGAGCTGTTTTTT
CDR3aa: CASSLGTPNTGELFF

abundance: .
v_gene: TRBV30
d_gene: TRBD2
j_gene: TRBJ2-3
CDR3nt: TGTGCCTGGAGTGTATTCTTTGGAGAGGCGGGGGGCACAGATACGCAGTATTTT
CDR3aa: CAWSVFFGEAGGTDTQYF

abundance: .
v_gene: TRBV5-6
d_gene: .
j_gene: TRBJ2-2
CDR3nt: TGTGCCAGCAGATGGACAGCGAACACCGGGGAGCTGTTTTTT
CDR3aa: CASRWTANTGELFF

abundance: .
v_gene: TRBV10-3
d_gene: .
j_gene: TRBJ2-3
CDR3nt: TGTGCCACTGCACACGACAAAGATACGCAGTATTTT
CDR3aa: CATAHDKDTQYF

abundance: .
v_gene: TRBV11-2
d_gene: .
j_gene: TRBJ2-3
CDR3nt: TGTGCCAGCAGCTCCTACCGACTAGTTCCAGGGACGCCAGATACGCAGTATTTT
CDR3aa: CASSSYRLVPGTPDTQYF

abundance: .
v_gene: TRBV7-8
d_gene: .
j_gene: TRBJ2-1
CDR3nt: TGTGCCAGCAACCCGGGTCGTACATTCTCCTACAATGAGCAGTTCTTC
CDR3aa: CASNPGRTFSYNEQFF

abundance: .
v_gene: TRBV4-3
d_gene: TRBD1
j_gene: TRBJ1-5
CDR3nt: TGCACCAGCAGCCAGGGGGAGGGGCAGCCCCAGCATTTT
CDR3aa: CTSSQGEGQPQHF

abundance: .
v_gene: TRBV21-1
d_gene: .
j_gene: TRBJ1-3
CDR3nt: TGTGCCAGCAGCAAAGCGCTCGGACAGGGTTGGGTGGGAAACACCATATATTTT
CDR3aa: CASSKALGQGWVGNTIYF

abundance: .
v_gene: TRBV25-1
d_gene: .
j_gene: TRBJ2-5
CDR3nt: TGTGCCAGCATGCGTGGGGGCGGGAGCTGGGGAGAGACCCAGTACTTC
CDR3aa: CASMRGGGSWGETQYF

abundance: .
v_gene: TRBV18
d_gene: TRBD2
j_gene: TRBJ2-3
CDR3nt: TGTGCCAGCTCACCACCGAATCTAGCGGGGGGGAGCACAGATACGCAGTATTTT
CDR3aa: CASSPPNLAGGSTDTQYF

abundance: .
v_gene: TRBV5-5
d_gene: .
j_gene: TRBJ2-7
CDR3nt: TGTGCCAGCAGCTTGGTACTGTACGAGCAGTACTTC
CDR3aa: CASSLVLYEQYF

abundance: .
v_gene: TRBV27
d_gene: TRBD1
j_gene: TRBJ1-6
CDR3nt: TGTGCCAGCAGTTGGAGGGGGGACAGGGAAAATTCACCCCTCCACTTT
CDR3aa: CASSWRGDRENSPLHF

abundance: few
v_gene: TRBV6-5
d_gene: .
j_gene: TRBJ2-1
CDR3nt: TGTGCCAGCATGCGAAGGGAGAATGAGCAGTTCTTC
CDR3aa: CASMRRENEQFF

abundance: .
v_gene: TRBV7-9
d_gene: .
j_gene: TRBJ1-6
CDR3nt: TGTGCCACCGACATCGGATCTTATATGGCACCCCTCCACTTT
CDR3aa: CATDIGSYMAPLHF

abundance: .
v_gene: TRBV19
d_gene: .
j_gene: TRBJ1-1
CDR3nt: TGTGCCAGTAGTATACCAGGCAATATACTCCGGACTTTCTTT
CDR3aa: CASSIPGNILRTFF

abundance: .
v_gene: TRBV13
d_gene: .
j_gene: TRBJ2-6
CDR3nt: TGTGCCAGCAGCTTTAGCTCTGGGGCCAACGTCCTGACTTTC
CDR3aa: CASSFSSGANVLTF

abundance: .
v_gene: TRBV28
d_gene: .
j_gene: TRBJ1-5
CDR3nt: TGTGCCAGCAGTTTAACGCTCGGGGGTCAGCCCCAGCATTTT
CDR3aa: CASSLTLGGQPQHF

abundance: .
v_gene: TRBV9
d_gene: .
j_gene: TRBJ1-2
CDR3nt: TGTGCCAGCAGCGAGGCCGGGAATTCCTATGGCTACACCTTC
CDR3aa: CASSEAGNSYGYTF

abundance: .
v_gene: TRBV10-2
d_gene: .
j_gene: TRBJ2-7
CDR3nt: TGCGCCAGCCGTACAGTATCATCCTACGAGCAGTACTTC
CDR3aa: CASRTVSSYEQYF

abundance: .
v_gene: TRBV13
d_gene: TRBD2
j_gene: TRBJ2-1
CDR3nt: TGTGCCAGCAGCCCCGGGACTAGCGGGAGGGTTACTGAGCAGTTCTTC
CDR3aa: CASSPGTSGRVTEQFF

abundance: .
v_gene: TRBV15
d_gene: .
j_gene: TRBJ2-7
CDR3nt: TGTGCCACCAGACCTGGACAGTCCTACGAGCAGTACTTC
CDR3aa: CATRPGQSYEQYF

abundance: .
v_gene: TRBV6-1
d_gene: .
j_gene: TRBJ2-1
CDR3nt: TGTGCCAGCAGTGTACAGAGCTCCTACAATGAGCAGTTCTTC
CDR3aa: CASSVQSSYNEQFF

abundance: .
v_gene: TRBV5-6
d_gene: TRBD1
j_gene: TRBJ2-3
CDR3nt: TGTGCCAGCATCCCGACAGGGGGGATAACAGATACGCAGTATTTT
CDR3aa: CASIPTGGITDTQYF

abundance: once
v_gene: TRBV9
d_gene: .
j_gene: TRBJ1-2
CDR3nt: TGTGCCAGCAGCGTAGGTCCTGGGGGCGGCTACACCTTC
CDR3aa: CASSVGPGGGYTF

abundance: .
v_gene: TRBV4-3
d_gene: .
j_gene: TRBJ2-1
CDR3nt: TGCGCCAGCAGCCAAGAACCGGGGGGCGGAACCTACAATGAGCAGTTCTTC
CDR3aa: CASSQEPGGGTYNEQFF

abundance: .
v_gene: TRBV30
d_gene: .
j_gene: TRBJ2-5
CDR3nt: TGTGCCTGGAGTGTGGTGAGCGGAAAGACCCAGTACTTC
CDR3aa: CAWSVVSGKTQYF

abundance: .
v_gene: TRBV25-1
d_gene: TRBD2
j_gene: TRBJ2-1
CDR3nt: TGTGCCAGCAGTGAATTGGGGGGAGGGGACTACAATGAGCAGTTCTTC
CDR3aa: CASSELGGGDYNEQFF

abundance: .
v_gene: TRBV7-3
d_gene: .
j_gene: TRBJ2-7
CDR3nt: TGTGCCAGCAGCTTAGGTTCGGGTTTGGGCTACGAGCAGTACTTC
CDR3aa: CASSLGSGLGYEQYF